These 27 T cell receptor beta chains share one sample of origin, sequenced in a study of T cells in Graves' hyperthyroidism and ophthalmopathy. Amplified TCR beta CDR3 regions derived from RNA transcripts. The HTBI set primed first-round TCR CDR3 RT-PCR. TCRdb redid the calling of the multiplex PCR reads with MiXCR, one entry per CDR3 protein. The sample carries hundreds of thousands of distinct CDR3 sequences, roughly 14% recorded once. Specimen: blood. These receptors came from a woman aged 40-49 years with Graves' ophthalmopathy.

This chain joins TRBV6-1 and TRBJ2-5; D may be TRBD1 (6 bases). This CDR3 has 12 amino acids. Germline CDR1 MNHNS, CDR2 SASEGT. V shed 6 bases and J shed 3 bases, with 8 bases lying between them. The CDR3 bases are TGTGCCAGCAGGGACAGAAAAGAGACCCAGTACTTC. Translated, it gives CASRDRKETQYF.

This clonotype appeared many times. The chain is built from TRBV2 and TRBJ1-1; D perhaps matches TRBD1 (6 bases). From germline, CDR1 is SNHLY and CDR2 FYNNEI. Deletions cut 7 bases from V and 3 bases from J, with 15 bases between. The CDR3 is made up of 14 amino acids. The CDR3 protein is CASKYREGDTEAFF. The CDR3 region has the DNA TGTGCCAGCAAGTACAGGGAAGGGGACACTGAAGCTTTCTTT.

This clonotype appeared many times. The chain joins TRBV28 to TRBJ2-2; the match to TRBD2 covers 8 bases. V shed 3 bases and J 5 bases; nucleotides not matched to a gene: 14. The CDR3 extends over 18 amino acids. Germline values: CDR1 MDHEN, CDR2 SYDVKM. CDR3 in amino acids: CASSFSRGSGRWTGELFF. CDR3 nucleotides: TGTGCCAGCAGTTTTTCGCGGGGCAGCGGGAGATGGACCGGGGAGCTGTTTTTT.

Ten or more counts support this clonotype. The chain couples TRBV29-1 to TRBJ2-7; 8 bases are shared with TRBD1. The CDR3 has 13 amino acids. Unmatched junction bases numbered 7, after V lost 3 bases and J lost 6 bases. Per the germline V gene, CDR1 is SQVTM and CDR2 is ANQGSEA. The CDR3 nucleotides are TGCAGCGTTGAGGACAGGGATTACGGCGAGCAGTACTTC. Protein sequence: CSVEDRDYGEQYF.

Many counts were recorded for this clonotype. CDR3 region: CASSWTGRPQETQYF. The CDR3 nucleotides read TGTGCCAGCAGTTGGACCGGGAGGCCTCAAGAGACCCAGTACTTC. V gene TRBV28 combines with J gene TRBJ2-5; 7 bases fit TRBD2. V lost 4 bases and J lost 2; bases outside the gene matches: 7. CDR3 size: 15 residues. The germline CDR1 and CDR2 sequences are MDHEN and SYDVKM.

This clonotype has a count of ten or more. The chain is built from TRBV20-1 and TRBJ2-2, with TRBD2 identical over 8 bases. The J segment lost 3 bases and the V segment lost 1 base, leaving 4 bases of the junction unmatched. The CDR3 covers 15 residues. CDR1 DFQATT and CDR2 SNEGSKA come from the germline V gene (reference sequence). CDR3 coding DNA: TGCAGTGCTAGAGGGACTAGCAGCGACACCGGGGAGCTGTTTTTT. Translation: CSARGTSSDTGELFF.

This clonotype has ten or more counts. The chain is built from TRBV19 and TRBJ2-7; 10 bases are shared with TRBD1. V lost 5 bases, J lost 3 bases, and 7 bases stayed unmatched. This CDR3 has 15 amino acids. Per germline, CDR1 LNHDA and CDR2 SQIVND (reference sequence). CDR3 sequence reads: CASSFTGTGVYEQYF. CDR3 coding DNA: TGTGCCAGTAGTTTTACCGGGACAGGGGTCTACGAGCAGTACTTC.

This clonotype was observed at least ten times. The chain carries TRBV7-3 and TRBJ2-7; TRBD2 is a possible D gene (6 bases). Germline V gene lookup returns CDR1 SGHTA and CDR2 FQGTGA. The length of the CDR3 is 14 residues. Trimming took 5 bases from V and 3 from J, leaving 14 bases between them. In DNA, the CDR3 is TGTGCCAGCAGCCCTACATCGGGAGACTACGAGCAGTACTTC. It specifies CASSPTSGDYEQYF.

The chain links TRBV11-2 to TRBJ2-1; 10 positions agree with TRBD2. Trimming at V came to 8 bases and at J to 4 bases, leaving 8 bases not matched to a gene. Per germline, CDR1 SGHAT and CDR2 FQNNGV. The CDR3 extends over 15 amino acids. DNA of the CDR3: TGTGCCAGCGTTCCGGGACTAGCGTCGTACAATGAGCAGTTCTTC. Its translation: CASVPGLASYNEQFF.

This clonotype was counted only a few times. The chain combines TRBV5-1 with TRBJ1-3; 7 bases map to TRBD1. Germline V gives CDR1 SGHRS, CDR2 YFSETQ. The CDR3 contains 16 residues. With V trimmed by 0 bases and J by 0 bases, 3 bases remained unmatched. CDR3 loop: CASSLDWDSSGNTIYF. CDR3 bases: TGCGCCAGCAGCTTGGACTGGGACAGCTCTGGAAACACCATATATTTT.

This chain's CDR3 is CASSRLAGAGELFF. The DNA for the CDR3 is TGTGCCAGCAGCCGACTAGCGGGAGCGGGGGAGCTGTTTTTT. This chain links TRBV14 with TRBJ2-2; TRBD2 aligns across 12 bases. Germline values: CDR1 SGHDN, CDR2 FVKESK. Unmatched junction bases numbered 2, after V lost 4 bases and J lost 8 bases. The CDR3 contains 14 residues. The full variable domain, its missing parts supplied by reference TRBV14 and TRBJ2-2, is EAGVTQFPSHSVIEKGQTVTLRCDPISGHDNLYWYRRVMGKEIKFLLHFVKESKQDESGMPNNRFLAERTGGTYSTLKVQPAELEDSGVYFCASSRLAGAGELFFGEGSRLTVL.

About this clonotype itself: Given a much more abundant clone one base away, this may be a read error. The CDR3 region is CASSQEASSYGQYF. Here the CDR3 DNA reads TGTGCCAGCAGCCAAGAGGCCAGCTCCTACGGGCAGTACTTC. The rearrangement links TRBV3-1 to TRBJ2-7; D ambiguous. Germline assignment: CDR1 LGHDT and CDR2 YNNKEL (reference sequence). This CDR3 contains 14 residues.

Ten or more counts support this clonotype. V gene TRBV7-2 combines with J gene TRBJ2-5; no clear D. The V gene lost 1 base and the J gene lost 4 bases, with 7 bases spanning the gap. The CDR3 covers 13 residues. Germline assignment: CDR1 SGHTA and CDR2 FQGNSA. CDR3 coding DNA: TGTGCCAGCAGCTTAGTTGGTCTAGAGACCCAGTACTTC. Its protein product is CASSLVGLETQYF.

The table lists this clonotype with many counts. The V gene is TRBV6-1, the J gene TRBJ2-7, with D perhaps TRBD2 (6 bases). The V and J ends lost 7 bases and 2 bases respectively, with 15 bases between them. This CDR3 spans 14 amino acids. Germline-derived CDR1 and CDR2 are MNHNS and SASEGT. The CDR3 here is CASNPIAATYEQYF. Here the CDR3 DNA reads TGTGCCAGCAATCCTATAGCGGCTACCTACGAGCAGTACTTC.

A single count supports this clonotype. The chain couples TRBV12-3 or TRBV12-4 to TRBJ1-3; the D gene is possibly TRBD1 (5 bases). There are 14 residues in the CDR3. Trimming took 3 bases from V and 3 from J, leaving 9 bases between them. The chain's CDR3 is CASSFGADGNTIYF. CDR3 sequence (DNA): TGTGCCAGCAGTTTCGGGGCCGATGGAAACACCATATATTTT.

In this sample, this clonotype turned up many times. The CDR3 nucleotides read TGTGCCAGCAGCTTAAGTGGGAGCGGGTGGGAGACCCAGTACTTC. Translating gives CASSLSGSGWETQYF. The genes are TRBV12-3 or TRBV12-4 and TRBJ2-5; perhaps TRBD2 as D (6 bases). V was shortened by 6 bases and J by 5 bases, with 19 bases between the two germline ends. This CDR3 has 15 amino acids.

This clonotype was counted ten times or more. The rearrangement uses TRBV15 and TRBJ1-1; 7 positions agree with TRBD1. V trimming: 2 bases; J trimming: 2 bases; junction bases outside the gene matches: 2. Germline-derived CDR1 and CDR2 are LNHNV and YYDKDF (reference sequence). This CDR3 is 14 amino acids long. CDR3 protein: CATSRRQGNTEAFF. As DNA, the CDR3 is TGTGCCACCAGCAGAAGACAGGGTAACACTGAAGCTTTCTTT.

This clonotype was found many times. The V gene is TRBV6-5, the J gene TRBJ2-5; TRBD1 matches at 7 bases. The junction had 7 bases not matched to a gene; V was cut back by 4 bases and J by 2 bases. Germline V gives CDR1 MNHEY, CDR2 SVGAGI. The CDR3 is 15 amino acids. The CDR3 spells CASSLQGRYQETQYF. The CDR3 DNA reads as TGTGCCAGCAGTTTACAGGGGCGTTATCAAGAGACCCAGTACTTC.

In this sample, this clonotype turned up many times. The gene calls are TRBV6-1 and TRBJ1-5; D possibly corresponds to TRBD1 (6 bases). Germline assignment: CDR1 MNHNS and CDR2 SASEGT. The CDR3 spans 16 residues. Trimming stripped 4 bases from V and 6 bases from J, with 19 bases between. The CDR3 spells CASSGGGGASGQPQHF. In DNA, the CDR3 is TGTGCCAGCAGTGGTGGGGGGGGGGCCTCGGGTCAGCCCCAGCATTTT.

The J gene is TRBJ2-5, the V gene TRBV7-2; D unresolved. The germline gives CDR1 SGHTA, CDR2 FQGNSA. V was cut by 5 bases and J by 2 bases, with 12 bases left in between. The CDR3 totals 14 residues. The CDR3 DNA follows: TGTGCCAGCAGCCACTATCAGCCGCAAGAGACCCAGTACTTC. Translating it yields CASSHYQPQETQYF.

Regarding this clonotype: This may arise from a read error, as a much more abundant clone is one base away. The rearrangement joins TRBV7-2 to TRBJ2-7, with D tentatively TRBD1 or TRBD2 (5 bases each). This CDR3 is built from 14 residues. With 1 base removed from V and 2 bases from J, the gap between germline ends came to 9 bases. CDR1 SGHTA and CDR2 FQGNSA come from the germline V gene. In DNA, the CDR3 is TGTGCCAGCAGCTTAGTGGGGGACCCCTACGAGCAGTACTTC. Residues: CASSLVGDPYEQYF.

This clonotype showed up many times. The genes are TRBV12-3 or TRBV12-4 and TRBJ2-7, with TRBD2 matching over 8 bases. The CDR3 sequence is 15 residues long. The ends lost 6 bases at V and 1 base at J; junction bases unmatched: 8. CDR3 loop: CASRIHGGRSYEQYF. The CDR3 DNA sequence: TGTGCCAGCAGAATCCATGGCGGGAGGTCCTACGAGCAGTACTTC.

This clonotype was seen many times. V usage is TRBV5-4 and J usage is TRBJ1-2, with TRBD1 identical over 8 bases. Looked up from germline, CDR1 is SGHNT and CDR2 is YYREEE (reference sequence). Trimming cost V 3 bases and J 3 bases; bases outside gene matches: 4. CDR3 size: 14 residues. CDR3 in amino acids: CASSSDRADYGYTF. The CDR3 DNA reads as TGTGCCAGCAGCTCGGACAGGGCGGACTATGGCTACACCTTC.

A few counts support this clonotype. The V gene is TRBV10-3, the J gene TRBJ2-7; 8 positions match TRBD2. The V and J ends lost 2 bases and 7 bases, in that order; junction bases with no gene match: 10. The CDR3 is 15 residues long. Germline values: CDR1 ENHRY, CDR2 SYGVKD. DNA for the CDR3: TGTGCCATCAGTGAGGTTACTAGCGGAGGGGTAGAGCAGTACTTC. Its protein product is CAISEVTSGGVEQYF.

The chain recombines TRBV9 with TRBJ2-2, with TRBD1 as a possible D gene (6 bases). Germline CDR1 reads SGDLS; CDR2 reads YYNGEE. V was clipped by 4 bases and J by 7 bases, with 14 bases between them. The CDR3 covers 14 residues. As DNA, the CDR3 is TGTGCCAGCAGCTCCACAGGGTCTGACGGGGAGCTGTTTTTT. Translated: CASSSTGSDGELFF.

This clonotype occurred many times. The chain uses TRBV28 and TRBJ2-7; the match to TRBD1 covers 7 bases. The CDR3 extends over 13 amino acids. Germline values: CDR1 MDHEN, CDR2 SYDVKM. V gave up 6 bases and J gave up 3 bases; unmatched junction bases: 5. CDR3 region: CASRVDRFYEQYF. In nucleotides, the CDR3 is TGTGCCAGCAGAGTGGACAGGTTCTACGAGCAGTACTTC.

This clonotype has a count of ten or more. This rearrangement joins TRBV12-3 or TRBV12-4 to TRBJ1-2; D possibly corresponds to TRBD1 (5 bases). Trimming took off 6 bases at V and 0 bases at J, with 14 bases between the two ends. This CDR3 is built from 15 residues. The CDR3 nucleotides are TGTGCCAGCAGGTCCGGGACCGGTACTAACTATGGCTACACCTTC. Translating it yields CASRSGTGTNYGYTF.